Listed below are T cell receptor beta chains from one sample, sequenced in a study of blood T cell repertoires in COVID-19. TCRdb keeps only in-frame clones here, not all; method: immunoSEQ multiplex PCR. The sample lists 200,000 to 300,000 clones, 88% occurring once. The sequenced sample consisted of peripheral blood. Receptors originate from a man between 60 and 75 years old who had recovered from COVID-19. CDR3s include the opening cysteine and the closing phenylalanine or tryptophan. The D gene is left open where the match is weak. Part of the rows lack a size; the others show once, few, many or a class for expanded clones.

NA | TRBJ1-5 | TRBV3-1/TRBV3-2 | NA | CASSQGPSGNQPQHF | TGTGCCAGCAGCCAAGGTCCCAGCGGCAATCAGCCCCAGCATTTT
TRBD2 | TRBJ2-7 | TRBV18 | NA | CASSRGLAYEQYF | TGTGCCAGCTCACGCGGACTAGCCTACGAGCAGTACTTC
TRBD1 | TRBJ1-1 | TRBV25-1 | NA | CASRATGGGTEAFF | TGTGCCAGCAGGGCCACAGGGGGGGGGACTGAAGCTTTCTTT
TRBD2 | TRBJ2-3 | TRBV13 | NA | CASSVTLAGGITDTQYF | TGTGCCAGCAGCGTAACACTAGCGGGGGGAATCACAGATACGCAGTATTTT
TRBD1 | TRBJ1-3 | TRBV7-9 | NA | CASSSGDSRNTIYF | TGTGCCAGCAGCTCCGGGGACAGCCGAAACACCATATATTTT
TRBD1 | TRBJ1-6 | TRBV15 | NA | CATSGDRGSPLHF | TGTGCCACCAGCGGGGACAGGGGTTCACCCCTCCACTTT
TRBD2 | TRBJ2-2 | TRBV24-1 | NA | CATSGPTGGTDPGELFF | TGTGCCACCAGTGGTCCTACGGGGGGGACCGACCCCGGGGAGCTGTTTTTT
NA | TRBJ2-7 | TRBV7-9 | NA | CASTRGVNEQYF | TGTGCCAGCACCCGGGGTGTGAACGAGCAGTACTTC
NA | TRBJ2-3 | TRBV10-2 | NA | CASSLTATQRGTDTQYF | TGCGCCAGCAGCTTGACAGCCACTCAAAGGGGCACAGATACGCAGTATTTT
NA | TRBJ2-3 | TRBV3-1/TRBV3-2 | NA | CASRRNTGDTQYF | TGTGCCAGCCGCCGAAATACTGGAGATACGCAGTATTTT
TRBD1 | TRBJ2-2 | TRBV19 | NA | CASSLQGAVTGELFF | TGTGCCAGTAGTCTACAGGGGGCTGTAACCGGGGAGCTGTTTTTT
TRBD1 | TRBJ1-2 | TRBV2 | NA | CASSSQGANYGYTF | TGTGCCAGCAGTAGTCAGGGGGCGAACTATGGCTACACCTTC
NA | TRBJ1-1 | TRBV13 | NA | CASSPDSYTEAFF | TGTGCCAGCAGCCCGGACTCATACACTGAAGCTTTCTTT
TRBD2 | TRBJ2-3 | TRBV28 | NA | CASSFPAGVLSTDTQYF | TGTGCCAGCAGTTTCCCAGCGGGGGTCTTGTCCACAGATACGCAGTATTTT
NA | TRBJ1-4 | TRBV15 | NA | CATSSRYRDEKLFF | TGTGCCACCAGCTCTCGATACAGGGATGAAAAACTGTTTTTT
TRBD2 | TRBJ2-1 | TRBV10-3 | NA | CASDSGGAPNEQFF | TGTGCCTCCGATAGCGGGGGGGCCCCGAATGAGCAGTTCTTC
TRBD1 | TRBJ2-7 | TRBV23-1 | few | CASRSGQGGEQYF | TGCGCCAGCCGCTCGGGACAGGGAGGCGAGCAGTACTTC
TRBD2 | TRBJ2-1 | TRBV5-1 | NA | CASSSLGAGVGNEQFF | TGCGCCAGCAGCTCCCTCGGGGCGGGGGTTGGTAATGAGCAGTTCTTC
NA | TRBJ2-5 | TRBV6-5 | NA | CASSYSRGQETQYF | TGTGCCAGCAGTTACTCTCGCGGTCAAGAGACCCAGTACTTC
NA | TRBJ1-1 | TRBV14 | NA | CASSPYELMNTEAFF | TGTGCCAGCAGCCCTTACGAACTTATGAACACTGAAGCTTTCTTT
NA | TRBJ2-3 | TRBV7-7 | NA | CASSLGTYSTDTQYF | TGTGCTAGCAGCTTAGGTACATATAGCACAGATACGCAGTATTTT
TRBD1 | TRBJ2-5 | TRBV2 | NA | CASRDRGGKVYQETQYF | TGTGCCAGCAGGGACAGGGGGGGGAAGGTATACCAAGAGACCCAGTACTTC
NA | TRBJ1-6 | TRBV7-2 | NA | CASSLGGFSPLHF | TGTGCCAGCAGCTTAGGAGGGTTTTCACCCCTCCACTTT
TRBD1 | TRBJ2-7 | TRBV5-4 | NA | CASSSPGTGLYEQYF | TGTGCCAGCAGCTCACCCGGGACAGGGCTCTACGAGCAGTACTTC
TRBD1 | TRBJ2-5 | TRBV24-1 | NA | CATSKGAVQETQYF | TGTGCCACCAGTAAGGGGGCCGTACAAGAGACCCAGTACTTC
TRBD1 | TRBJ2-7 | TRBV3-1/TRBV3-2 | NA | CASSQGTGLREQYF | TGTGCCAGCAGCCAGGGGACAGGGTTGCGGGAGCAGTACTTC
TRBD1 | TRBJ2-7 | TRBV19 | once | CASSVPGQGTSEQYF | TGTGCCAGTAGTGTCCCGGGACAGGGCACATCCGAGCAGTACTTC
TRBD1 | TRBJ2-2 | TRBV24-1 | few | CATSEGQGGGNTGELFF | TGTGCCACCAGTGAGGGACAGGGAGGTGGGAACACCGGGGAGCTGTTTTTT
TRBD2 | TRBJ2-3 | TRBV19 | NA | CASSTRGADTQYF | TGTGCCAGTAGTACCCGGGGGGCAGATACGCAGTATTTT
TRBD2 | TRBJ2-2 | TRBV5-4 | NA | CASSPGRGSSGLVTGELFF | TGTGCCAGCAGCCCCGGCCGCGGATCTAGCGGTCTTGTCACCGGGGAGCTGTTTTTT
NA | TRBJ1-1 | TRBV19 | NA | CATRGIRGNTEAFF | TGTGCCACCCGCGGCATCAGGGGAAACACTGAAGCTTTCTTT
TRBD2 | TRBJ2-7 | TRBV6-5 | NA | CASSLSGGAYEQYF | TGTGCCAGCAGCCTTAGCGGGGGGGCCTACGAGCAGTACTTC
TRBD1 | TRBJ1-2 | TRBV5-1 | few | CASSAGGQGNYGYTF | TGCGCCAGCAGCGCGGGGGGACAGGGAAACTATGGCTACACCTTC
NA | TRBJ2-3 | TRBV7-3 | once | CASSSRQTDTQYF | TGTGCCAGCAGCTCTCGACAGACAGATACGCAGTATTTT
NA | TRBJ2-2 | TRBV6-6 | NA | CASSTGSTGELFF | TGTGCCAGCAGCACAGGATCCACCGGGGAGCTGTTTTTT
TRBD1 | TRBJ2-7 | TRBV3-1/TRBV3-2 | NA | CASSPRDRAGEQYF | TGTGCCAGCAGCCCCCGGGACAGGGCGGGCGAGCAGTACTTC
NA | TRBJ1-1 | TRBV7-3 | NA | CASSYSMNTEAFF | TGTGCCAGCAGCTACAGCATGAACACTGAAGCTTTCTTT
NA | TRBJ1-2 | TRBV27 | NA | CASSLSVWGPNYGYTF | TGTGCCAGCAGTTTATCGGTCTGGGGGCCGAACTATGGCTACACCTTC
NA | TRBJ2-4 | TRBV20-1 | NA | CSASPAPTVAKNIQYF | TGCAGTGCTAGTCCCGCCCCCACAGTAGCCAAAAACATTCAGTACTTC
TRBD1 | TRBJ1-1 | TRBV9 | NA | CASSGRQGVNTEAFF | TGTGCCAGCAGCGGGAGACAGGGGGTGAACACTGAAGCTTTCTTT
NA | TRBJ2-7 | TRBV6-5 | NA | CASSSQGQALEQYF | TGTGCCAGCAGTTCACAGGGTCAGGCTCTCGAGCAGTACTTC
TRBD2 | TRBJ2-7 | TRBV11-2 | NA | CASSSRLAGAYYEQYF | TGTGCCAGCAGCTCGCGACTAGCGGGGGCCTACTACGAGCAGTACTTC
NA | TRBJ2-1 | TRBV19 | once | CASSPKGLNEQFF | TGTGCCAGTAGTCCTAAGGGGCTGAATGAGCAGTTCTTC
NA | TRBJ1-1 | TRBV5-1 | once | CASSSTGLSKGVNTEAFF | TGCGCCAGCAGCTCAACGGGACTCTCAAAAGGGGTGAACACTGAAGCTTTCTTT
TRBD1 | TRBJ2-2 | TRBV2 | NA | CASSVGQGYGELFF | TGTGCCAGCAGCGTGGGACAGGGCTACGGGGAGCTGTTTTTT
TRBD1 | TRBJ1-4 | TRBV19 | NA | CASSIPWGQGPQREKLFF | TGTGCCAGTAGTATCCCTTGGGGACAGGGACCTCAGAGGGAAAAACTGTTTTTT
NA | TRBJ1-1 | TRBV14 | NA | CASREGGGVFTEAFF | TGTGCCAGCCGCGAGGGGGGGGGCGTTTTCACTGAAGCTTTCTTT
TRBD2 | TRBJ2-5 | TRBV6-5 | once | CASSYGSGGRVLTQYF | TGTGCCAGCAGTTACGGGTCGGGGGGGCGCGTTTTGACCCAGTACTTC
TRBD2 | TRBJ2-3 | TRBV7-3 | NA | CASSYGGAADTQYF | TGTGCCAGCAGCTACGGGGGGGCAGCAGATACGCAGTATTTT